These 14 T cell receptor beta chains share one sample of origin, sequenced in a study of PD-1 blockade in mismatch repair-deficient tumors (dated by TCRdb to 2016 to 2017). The sample's time point label, decoded: peripheral blood 12 weeks after first pembrolizumab dose. Library generation was performed with the immunoSEQ multiplex PCR assay. TCRdb mirrors the immuneACCESS table, restricted to in-frame sequences. Some clones are absent from its copies; in checked studies, under half trace to an unresolved V gene, and the reason for the others is unknown. For this sample there are under 95,000 clones; more than 65% appear just once. The top ten constitute roughly 2.7% of the sample. This sample comprised peripheral blood, obtained 12 weeks after starting pembrolizumab. Source of these receptors: an adult with mismatch repair-deficient cancer.

V and J are TRBV12-5 and TRBJ2-5, with D tentatively TRBD2 (6 bases). Germline CDR1 LGHNT, CDR2 FRNRAP. This CDR3 is 17 amino acids long. The V and J ends lost 6 bases and 4 bases respectively, with 24 bases between them. CDR3 in DNA: TGTGCTAGTGGACGAGCCCAGGGACTCCCGGAGGGAGAGACCCAGTACTTC. Translated, it gives CASGRAQGLPEGETQYF. The variable domain in full, with the rest retrieved from reference TRBV12-5 and TRBJ2-5, is DARVTQTPRHKVTEMGQEVTMRCQPILGHNTVFWYRQTMMQGLELLAYFRNRAPLDDSGMPKDRFSAEMPDATLATLKIQPSEPRDSAVYFCASGRAQGLPEGETQYFGPGTRLLVL.

The rearrangement links TRBV29-1 to TRBJ2-1, with TRBD2 as a possible D gene (5 bases). Germline assignment: CDR1 SQVTM and CDR2 ANQGSEA. V shed 4 bases and J shed 1 base, with 14 bases lying between them. The CDR3 has 15 residues. The CDR3 DNA reads as TGCAGCGTTGTCGGTGGTAGCGAATCCTACAATGAGCAGTTCTTC. Translation gives CSVVGGSESYNEQFF.

The chain links TRBV5-6 to TRBJ1-5; 11 bases align to TRBD1. After removal of 5 bases from V and 6 bases from J, the junction contained 7 bases not matched to a gene. CDR3 length equals 15 residues. CDR1 and CDR2 from the germline V gene are SGHDT and YYEEEE. The CDR3 loop reads CASSPGQGASQPQHF. The CDR3 region has the DNA TGTGCCAGCAGTCCTGGACAGGGGGCAAGTCAGCCCCAGCATTTT.

By sample fraction, this clone is medium-sized. The gene calls are TRBV5-8 and TRBJ1-2; 8 bases are shared with TRBD1. The CDR3 consists of 14 residues. Unmatched junction bases numbered 7, after V lost 5 bases and J lost 4 bases. CDR1 and CDR2 (germline): SGHTS, YDEGEE. CDR3 amino acids: CASSFQGAFYGYTF. The CDR3 DNA is TGTGCCAGCAGTTTTCAGGGGGCCTTCTATGGCTACACCTTC.

This clone is a singleton in its sample. The chain links TRBV27 to TRBJ1-1; D may be TRBD1 (5 bases). CDR1 and CDR2 from the germline V gene are MNHEY and SMNVEV (reference sequence). V gave up 8 bases and J gave up 5 bases, with 18 bases separating them. The CDR3 is 14 amino acids. CDR3 in amino acids: CASRGTFGGTEAFF. The CDR3 bases are TGTGCCAGCCGGGGGACGTTCGGGGGGACTGAAGCTTTCTTT.

The CDR3 nucleotides read TGTGCCAGCAGGTCTACAGGGGAGGTTGGCTACACCTTC. As protein: CASRSTGEVGYTF. The chain joins TRBV5-8 to TRBJ1-2; 7 nucleotides agree with TRBD1. The CDR3 consists of 13 residues. CDR1 SGHTS and CDR2 YDEGEE come from the germline V gene. The trim removed 5 bases at V and 7 bases at J, leaving 8 bases unmatched.

The chain joins TRBV6-5 to TRBJ2-3; 7 bases match TRBD1. V lost 6 bases to trimming and J lost 1 base; unmatched junction nucleotides: 7. Germline-derived CDR1 and CDR2 are MNHEY and SVGAGI. The length of the CDR3 is 15 residues. CDR3 residues: CASRSSGTGTDTQYF. DNA of the CDR3: TGTGCCAGCAGATCCTCCGGGACAGGCACAGATACGCAGTATTTT.

The rearrangement joins TRBV5-4 to TRBJ2-5; the match to TRBD2 covers 10 bases. Germline V gene lookup returns CDR1 SGHNT and CDR2 YYREEE (reference sequence). V gave up 0 bases and J gave up 5 bases; unmatched junction bases: 7. The CDR3 is made up of 16 amino acids. The DNA of the CDR3 is TGTGCCAGCAGCTTGGGGCTAGCGGGAGCGAGCGAGACCCAGTACTTC. Its protein product is CASSLGLAGASETQYF.

This sequence joins TRBV29-1 and TRBJ1-1, with a weak D call TRBD1 (6 bases). V gave up 5 bases and J gave up 4 bases, with 14 bases separating them. The germline V gene has CDR1 SQVTM and CDR2 ANQGSEA. The CDR3 covers 13 residues. This CDR3 reads CSVTPRGGTEAFF. CDR3 DNA: TGCAGCGTTACCCCCAGGGGTGGCACTGAAGCTTTCTTT.

The chain couples TRBV20-1 to TRBJ1-2; D remains unclear. V was clipped by 6 bases and J by 8 bases, with 13 bases between them. The CDR3 is made up of 11 amino acids. CDR1 and CDR2 (germline): DFQATT, SNEGSKA (reference sequence). The CDR3 protein is CSAVLRRGYTF. Written as DNA, the CDR3 is TGCAGTGCCGTTCTGCGGCGGGGCTACACCTTC.

CDR3 protein: CASSQVAGSSYEQYF. Written as DNA, the CDR3 is TGCGCCAGCAGCCAAGTGGCAGGAAGCTCCTACGAGCAGTACTTC. The V call is TRBV4-3, the J call TRBJ2-7; D is undetermined. CDR1 is LGHNA and CDR2 is YSLEER in the germline V gene. This CDR3 is built from 15 residues. Trimming left V 1 base short and J 0 bases short, with 10 bases between.

A single count supports this clone. This chain links TRBV14 with TRBJ2-5; D gene ambiguous. The DNA end lines up better with TRBJ2-7; the J call may be wrong. Germline CDR1 is SGHDN and CDR2 is FVKESK. The CDR3 has 15 residues. CDR3 residues: CASSQVDAPFYEQYF. CDR3 bases: TGTGCCAGCAGCCAAGTGGATGCTCCCTTCTACGAGCAGTACTTC.

This clone appeared once. The rearrangement links TRBV2 to TRBJ2-1, with D unresolved. V was clipped by 7 bases and J by 0 bases, with 19 bases between them. CDR1 SNHLY and CDR2 FYNNEI come from the germline V gene. The CDR3 consists of 17 residues. The CDR3 sequence is CASKSSLGPSSYNEQFF. CDR3 DNA: TGTGCCAGCAAAAGTAGTCTCGGGCCGAGCTCCTACAATGAGCAGTTCTTC.

The rearrangement joins TRBV5-8 to TRBJ2-5; TRBD1 aligns across 7 bases. Trimming at V came to 3 bases and at J to 5 bases, leaving 13 bases not matched to a gene. Germline V gene data show CDR1 as SGHTS and CDR2 as YDEGEE. The CDR3 loop spans 16 amino acids. CDR3 in DNA: TGTGCCAGCAGCTCCCGTGGACAGGTACGATACGAGACCCAGTACTTC. It encodes CASSSRGQVRYETQYF.